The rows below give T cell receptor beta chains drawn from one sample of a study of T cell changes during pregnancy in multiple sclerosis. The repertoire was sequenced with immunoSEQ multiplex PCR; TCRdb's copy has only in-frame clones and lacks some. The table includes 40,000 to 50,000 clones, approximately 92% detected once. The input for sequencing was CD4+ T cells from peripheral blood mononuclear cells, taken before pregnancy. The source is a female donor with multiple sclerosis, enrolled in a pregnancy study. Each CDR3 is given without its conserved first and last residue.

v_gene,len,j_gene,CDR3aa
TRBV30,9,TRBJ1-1,AWSASGVPF
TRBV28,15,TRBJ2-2,ASSHHILADNTGELF
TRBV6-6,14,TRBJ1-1,ASWGPVGLGDTEAF
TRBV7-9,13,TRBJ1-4,ASGGGTDRSEKLF
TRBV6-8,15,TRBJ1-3,ASSLRRVVLTGNTIY
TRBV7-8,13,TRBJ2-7,ASSRAQGSSYEQY
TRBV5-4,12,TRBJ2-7,ASSLYQGSYEQY
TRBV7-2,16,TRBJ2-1,ASSLGDLGLASYNEQF
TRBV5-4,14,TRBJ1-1,ASSLAVRAGDTEAF
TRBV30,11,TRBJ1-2,AWGGSNGYGYT
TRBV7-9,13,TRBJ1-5,ASSLGGQVNQPQH
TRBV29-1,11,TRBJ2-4,SALPGAKNIQY
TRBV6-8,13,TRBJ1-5,ASSVDRGGNQPQH
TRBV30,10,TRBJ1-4,AWSGGQGKLF
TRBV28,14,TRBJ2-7,ASSSGRAPSSYEQY
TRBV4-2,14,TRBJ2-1,ASSPMWGLAVYEQF
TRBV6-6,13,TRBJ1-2,ASSYSETGGSGYT
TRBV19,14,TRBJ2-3,ASSLPGTGARDTQY
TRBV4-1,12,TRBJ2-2,ASSLRSLSGELF
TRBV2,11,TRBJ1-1,ASSEGAGTEAF
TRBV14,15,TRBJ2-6,ASAGTAPPSGANVLT
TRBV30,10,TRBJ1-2,AWSSGGHGYT
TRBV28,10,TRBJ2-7,ASSLSSYEQY
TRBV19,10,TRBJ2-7,ASRDSPYEQY
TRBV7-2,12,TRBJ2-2,ASSIYRGTGELF
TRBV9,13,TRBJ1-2,ASSPRQEKNYGYT
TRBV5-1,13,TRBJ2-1,ASSLETSGYNEQF
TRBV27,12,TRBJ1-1,ASRTLGRGYEAF
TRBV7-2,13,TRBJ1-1,ASSLIARVNTEAF
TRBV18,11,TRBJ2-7,ASSPPAAYEQY
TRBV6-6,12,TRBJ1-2,ASSQQGAIYGYT
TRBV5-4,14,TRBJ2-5,ASSRGLAENQETQY